These 26 T cell receptor beta chains were all obtained from the same sample, sequenced in a study of shared clonotypes between healthy human individuals. This table comes from immunoSEQ multiplex PCR, and its TCRdb copy is limited to in-frame clones, with some not included. The sample shows about 700,000 clones, 92% of them seen only once. CD8 cells classed as naive were CD45RO-negative and positively selected for CCR7, excluding terminally differentiated effector memory CD45RA+ cells. Sequencing used naive CD8+ T cells sorted from blood. These receptors all stem from a young man in good health.

Here the CDR3 reads CASSVLGNQPQHF. Written as DNA, the CDR3 is TGTGCCAGCAGTGTCCTGGGCAATCAGCCCCAGCATTTT. This chain connects TRBV2 to TRBJ1-5; D remains ambiguous. The germline V and J ends were trimmed by 4 bases and 2 bases, with 6 bases remaining between them. CDR3 size: 13 residues. CDR1 is SNHLY and CDR2 is FYNNEI in the germline V gene.

In nucleotides, the CDR3 is TGTGCCAGCTCATATGGACAGGGTAACACCGGGGAGCTGTTTTTT. It translates to CASSYGQGNTGELFF. The chain uses TRBV6-5 and TRBJ2-2; 8 bases are shared with TRBD1. J lost 2 bases, V lost 8 bases, and 7 bases had no gene match. CDR1 is MNHEY and CDR2 is SVGAGI in the germline V gene. This CDR3 has 15 amino acids.

This clone was detected only once. The rearrangement links TRBV7-9 to TRBJ2-3; D tentatively reads TRBD1 or TRBD2 (5 bases each). Germline-derived CDR1 and CDR2 are SEHNR and FQNEAQ (reference sequence). The CDR3 has 16 residues. The V end lost 5 bases, the J end lost 6 bases, and 21 bases lay between the germline ends. The CDR3 reads CASSPPFGTGVDTQYF. In DNA, the CDR3 is TGTGCCAGCAGCCCGCCTTTTGGGACCGGAGTGGATACGCAGTATTTT.

This sequence joins TRBV27 and TRBJ2-7, with D unclear. This CDR3 spans 14 amino acids. Trimming cost V 4 bases and J 5 bases, with 15 bases left between them. Germline V lookup: CDR1 MNHEY, CDR2 SMNVEV (reference sequence). The CDR3 reads CASSSLPPHHEQYF. The CDR3 DNA sequence: TGTGCCAGCAGTTCCCTCCCCCCCCATCACGAGCAGTACTTC.

J is TRBJ2-7 and V is TRBV28; D possibly corresponds to TRBD2 (6 bases). Germline CDR1 reads MDHEN; CDR2 reads SYDVKM. This CDR3 has 16 residues. Trimming took 3 bases from V and 0 from J, leaving 15 bases between them. CDR3 in amino acids: CASSLALASNSYEQYF. The CDR3 DNA is TGTGCCAGCAGTTTGGCACTAGCAAGTAACTCCTACGAGCAGTACTTC.

V usage is TRBV7-9 and J usage is TRBJ1-1, with D tentatively TRBD1 (5 bases). Trimming stripped 4 bases from V and 0 bases from J, with 15 bases between. Looked up from germline, CDR1 is SEHNR and CDR2 is FQNEAQ (reference sequence). The CDR3 consists of 16 residues. The CDR3 reads CASSSPGGAMNTEAFF. Written as DNA, the CDR3 is TGTGCCAGCAGCTCCCCGGGCGGGGCGATGAACACTGAAGCTTTCTTT.

This clone has a single count. The genes are TRBV30 and TRBJ1-3; no definite D call. Deletions cut 6 bases from V and 1 base from J, with 10 bases between. Looked up from germline, CDR1 is GTSNPN and CDR2 is SVGIG (reference sequence). This CDR3 is built from 13 residues. The CDR3 sequence is CACLGFSGNTIYF. CDR3 sequence (DNA): TGTGCCTGCCTTGGCTTTTCTGGAAACACCATATATTTT.

The V call is TRBV7-9, the J call TRBJ1-2, with 12 bases fitting TRBD1. V dropped 5 bases and J dropped 4; count of bases not matched to a gene: 8. CDR1 SEHNR and CDR2 FQNEAQ come from the germline V gene (reference sequence). The CDR3 sequence is 16 residues long. CDR3 sequence: CASSRAPGQGAYGYTF. The CDR3 DNA sequence: TGTGCCAGCAGCCGGGCCCCGGGACAGGGGGCCTATGGCTACACCTTC.

The chain links TRBV29-1 to TRBJ2-3; D tentatively reads TRBD1 or TRBD2 (5 bases each). CDR1 is SQVTM and CDR2 is ANQGSEA in the germline V gene. There are 16 residues in the CDR3. V was pared by 4 bases and J by 0 bases, with 17 bases between. CDR3 residues: CSVATSGPPSTDTQYF. CDR3 coding DNA: TGCAGCGTTGCAACCTCGGGGCCCCCAAGCACAGATACGCAGTATTTT.

This CDR3 is CASSLETGAVEQFF. CDR3 nucleotides: TGCGCCAGCAGCTTGGAAACGGGAGCGGTTGAGCAGTTCTTC. V and J are TRBV5-1 and TRBJ2-1; perhaps TRBD2 as D (6 bases). CDR3 size: 14 residues. Deletions cut 0 bases from V and 9 bases from J, with 13 bases between. Germline V gene lookup returns CDR1 SGHRS and CDR2 YFSETQ.

The V and J genes are TRBV5-6 and TRBJ2-3, with 8 bases lining up with TRBD2. The germline V gene has CDR1 SGHDT and CDR2 YYEEEE. J lost 5 bases, V lost 4 bases, and 12 bases had no gene match. The length of the CDR3 is 16 residues. This chain's CDR3 is CASSQVRAGGRDTQYF. The DNA of the CDR3 is TGTGCCAGCAGCCAGGTCCGGGCGGGAGGCAGAGATACGCAGTATTTT.

The V and J genes are TRBV29-1 and TRBJ2-1; D ambiguous. Germline V gene lookup returns CDR1 SQVTM and CDR2 ANQGSEA. Trimming took off 1 base at V and 0 bases at J, with 10 bases between the two ends. The CDR3 sequence is 15 residues long. CDR3 DNA sequence: TGCAGCGTTGAAGGCGTGACCACCTCCTACAATGAGCAGTTCTTC. Amino acid sequence: CSVEGVTTSYNEQFF.

This chain links TRBV4-1 with TRBJ2-1; 13 nucleotides line up with TRBD2. The CDR3 consists of 20 residues. Germline lookup yields CDR1 MGHRA and CDR2 YSYEKL. After removal of 0 bases from V and 3 bases from J, the junction contained 11 bases not matched to a gene. For the CDR3, the DNA is TGCGCCAGCAGCCAAGACCCCCTCTTGACTAGCGGGAGGATCTACAATGAGCAGTTCTTC. Protein product: CASSQDPLLTSGRIYNEQFF.

The chain joins TRBV11-2 to TRBJ2-7; 8 bases are shared with TRBD1. Germline V gives CDR1 SGHAT, CDR2 FQNNGV. V dropped 3 bases and J dropped 2; count of bases not matched to a gene: 3. The CDR3 extends over 14 amino acids. The CDR3 here is CASSFGQGPYEQYF. In DNA form, the CDR3 reads TGTGCCAGCAGCTTCGGACAGGGACCCTACGAGCAGTACTTC.

The gene calls are TRBV27 and TRBJ2-7, with 10 bases fitting TRBD2. The germline V gene encodes CDR1 MNHEY and CDR2 SMNVEV (reference sequence). V lost 5 bases to trimming and J lost 3 bases; unmatched junction nucleotides: 1. This CDR3 spans 13 amino acids. The CDR3 DNA follows: TGTGCCAGCAGTGGACTAGCGGACTACGAGCAGTACTTC. Protein: CASSGLADYEQYF.

Many counts were recorded for this clone. The chain combines TRBV28 with TRBJ1-5; D is possibly TRBD1 (5 bases). The CDR3 runs to 16 residues. V was trimmed by 3 bases and J by 6 bases, leaving 18 bases between them. The V gene's germline CDR1 is MDHEN and CDR2 SYDVKM. CDR3 DNA sequence: TGTGCCAGCAGTTTCCGGGACGTGGGTTGGGGTCAGCCCCAGCATTTT. Residues: CASSFRDVGWGQPQHF. Based on the CDR3 plus reference TRBV28 and TRBJ1-5, the full variable domain is DVKVTQSSRYLVKRTGEKVFLECVQDMDHENMFWYRQDPGLGLRLIYFSYDVKMKEKGDIPEGYSVSREKKERFSLILESASTNQTSMYLCASSFRDVGWGQPQHFGDGTRLSIL.

This chain connects TRBV5-6 to TRBJ2-1, with TRBD2 matching 7 bases. V lost 2 bases, J lost 0 bases, and 5 bases stayed unmatched. The length of the CDR3 is 16 residues. Germline CDR1 and CDR2: SGHDT and YYEEEE. As DNA, the CDR3 is TGTGCCAGCAGCTTAGCTAGCGGAAGCTCCTACAATGAGCAGTTCTTC. Protein: CASSLASGSSYNEQFF.

The genes are TRBV4-1 and TRBJ2-7; D unresolved. The CDR3 has 13 residues. V was trimmed by 4 bases and J by 2 bases, leaving 9 bases between them. In germline, CDR1 is MGHRA, CDR2 YSYEKL. CDR3 protein: CASSPTQTYEQYF. The CDR3 DNA reads TGCGCCAGCAGCCCTACCCAAACCTACGAGCAGTACTTC.

This clone was seen only a few times. This chain connects TRBV7-9 to TRBJ2-7, with 10 bases fitting TRBD2. CDR3 size: 19 residues. With V trimmed by 5 bases and J by 3 bases, 19 bases remained unmatched. Germline CDR1 reads SEHNR; CDR2 reads FQNEAQ (reference sequence). The CDR3 sequence: CASSPRLAGASLMVYEQYF. The CDR3 nucleotides are TGTGCCAGCAGCCCCAGGCTAGCGGGAGCCTCCCTAATGGTCTACGAGCAGTACTTC.

The rearrangement joins TRBV7-9 to TRBJ1-5; TRBD1 might be the D (6 bases). Trimming cost V 0 bases and J 1 base, with 10 bases left between them. Germline assignment: CDR1 SEHNR and CDR2 FQNEAQ (reference sequence). The CDR3 length is 16 residues. CDR3 DNA sequence: TGTGCCAGCAGCTTAGCGCTACAGGGCAGCAATCAGCCCCAGCATTTT. Translation: CASSLALQGSNQPQHF.

The V call is TRBV30, the J call TRBJ2-7; the D gene is possibly TRBD1 (6 bases). V lost 5 bases to trimming and J lost 4 bases, with 21 bases between them. Germline CDR1 GTSNPN, CDR2 SVGIG (reference sequence). CDR3 length: 15 amino acids. CDR3 in DNA: TGTGCCTGGGTGGACCCGCCGGGACACGGGTACGAGCAGTACTTC. It yields the protein CAWVDPPGHGYEQYF.

The rearrangement uses TRBV2 and TRBJ1-5; 9 bases agree with TRBD1. The CDR3 covers 14 residues. The V segment lost 7 bases and the J segment 4 bases; nucleotides outside the gene matches: 5. Per the germline V gene, CDR1 is SNHLY and CDR2 is FYNNEI. CDR3 coding DNA: TGTGCCAGCAAAGGGGGACAGGGAAATCAGCCCCAGCATTTT. Translation gives CASKGGQGNQPQHF.

The chain joins TRBV28 to TRBJ1-1, with D uncertain. V lost 6 bases, J lost 3 bases, and 11 bases lay in between. CDR3 size: 13 residues. Germline lookup yields CDR1 MDHEN and CDR2 SYDVKM. Here the CDR3 DNA reads TGTGCCAGCAGCCTCAACAGTGACACTGAAGCTTTCTTT. Its protein product is CASSLNSDTEAFF. The variable domain in full, with the rest retrieved from reference TRBV28 and TRBJ1-1, is DVKVTQSSRYLVKRTGEKVFLECVQDMDHENMFWYRQDPGLGLRLIYFSYDVKMKEKGDIPEGYSVSREKKERFSLILESASTNQTSMYLCASSLNSDTEAFFGQGTRLTVV.

The rearrangement links TRBV28 to TRBJ2-5, with 9 bases fitting TRBD2. CDR1 is MDHEN and CDR2 is SYDVKM in the germline V gene. This CDR3 region has 17 residues. V gave up 7 bases and J gave up 4 bases; unmatched junction bases: 16. The CDR3 region has the DNA TGTGCCAGCACCGAGCGGGAGGCGCTTAGGGGTGGAGAGACCCAGTACTTC. It yields the protein CASTEREALRGGETQYF.

The CDR3: CASSAGFLYEQYF. CDR3 DNA: TGTGCCAGTAGTGCGGGGTTCCTCTACGAGCAGTACTTC. The V and J genes are TRBV19 and TRBJ2-7, with a weak D call TRBD2 (6 bases). Between the trimmed V and J ends, which lost 5 bases and 3 bases, there was a span of 11 bases. The CDR3 consists of 13 residues. Germline-derived CDR1 and CDR2 are LNHDA and SQIVND (reference sequence).

This chain connects TRBV5-1 to TRBJ2-3; either TRBD1 or TRBD2 may fit D (5 bases each). Germline loops: CDR1 SGHRS, CDR2 YFSETQ. The V end lost 8 bases, the J end lost 0 bases, and 19 bases lay between the germline ends. The CDR3 spans 16 residues. The CDR3 sequence: CARGRDLAHSTDTQYF. CDR3 DNA: TGCGCCAGGGGCCGGGACCTTGCTCATAGCACAGATACGCAGTATTTT.